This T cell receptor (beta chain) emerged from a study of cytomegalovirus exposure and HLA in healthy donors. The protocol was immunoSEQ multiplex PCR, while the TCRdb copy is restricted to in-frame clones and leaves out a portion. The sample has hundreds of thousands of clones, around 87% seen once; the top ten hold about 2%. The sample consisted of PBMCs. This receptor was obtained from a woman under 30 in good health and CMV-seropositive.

The CDR3 sequence: CASSITQNTEAFF. The CDR3 nucleotides are TGCGCCAGCAGCATCACACAGAACACTGAAGCTTTCTTT. V is TRBV5-1 and J is TRBJ1-1; D uncertain. V lost 4 bases and J 1 base, leaving 8 bases between the germline ends. CDR1 and CDR2 (germline): SGHRS, YFSETQ. The CDR3 is made up of 13 amino acids.